This T cell receptor beta chain originates from a study of cytomegalovirus exposure and HLA in healthy donors. Study as a whole: A later analysis reported the same platform for the roughly 120 validation repertoires and the 650 to 750 first-cohort repertoires.

From germline, CDR1 is SNHLY and CDR2 FYNNEI. There are 12 residues in the CDR3. The V and J ends lost 11 bases and 1 base respectively, with 12 bases between them. The assay was immunoSEQ multiplex PCR, and TCRdb's table has in-frame clones only and misses some. The table shows 150,000 to 200,000 clones, with roughly 91% occurring only once. Separate from the approximately 670-subject first cohort was the roughly 130-subject validation cohort, to which the donors belonged. Study-level results: Altogether, 160 or so TCR beta chains were recorded as cytomegalovirus-associated.

In this sample, this clone turned up a few times. The antigen is not known. This chain links TRBV2 with TRBJ2-7; possibly TRBD1 for D (6 bases). This sequence originates from a man aged 18 to 29 in good health and CMV-seropositive. Material for sequencing was PBMCs. In DNA form, the CDR3 reads TGTGCCGGAAGGACAGAGTCCTACGAGCAGTACTTC. Translation: CAGRTESYEQYF.